Sequencing of this TCR beta chain was carried out in a study of blood T cell repertoires in COVID-19. Background on the study: The analysed material was cDNA or gDNA that came from T cells, B-cell-depleted T cells, or PBMCs.

Per germline, CDR1 SQVTM and CDR2 ANQGSEA. V was clipped by 3 bases and J by 7 bases; unmatched bases: 7. The CDR3 length is 14 residues. Some clones are missing from TCRdb's copy, which holds only in-frame ones; the method was immunoSEQ multiplex PCR. The table has roughly 280,000 clones, about nine tenths seen once. The sequence was collected from a man aged 35 to 55 with active or convalescent COVID-19. The sample comprised peripheral blood. V and J are TRBV29-1 and TRBJ2-3; TRBD2 matches at 10 bases. The CDR3 nucleotides are TGCAGCGTTGATGGGGGACTAGCGCCGAATACGCAGTATTTT. Translated, it gives CSVDGGLAPNTQYF.